The clone carrying this TCR beta chain appeared many times. What it binds is unknown. This entry belongs to a study of T cells in Graves' hyperthyroidism and ophthalmopathy. V was shortened by 3 bases and J by 5 bases, with 14 bases between the two germline ends. The CDR3 is made up of 14 amino acids. Amplification of TCR beta CDR3 regions used RNA as the template. TCR CDR3 underwent first-round RT-PCR with the HTBI primer set. TCRdb itself ran the multiplex PCR reads through MiXCR, one entry per CDR3 protein. The repertoire includes 700,000 or so distinct CDR3 sequences, around 17% of them detected once, and roughly 8% sits in the top ten. Findings and limits, study-wide: Ophthalmopathy prediction by the model preceded onset by a median approximately 6.9 months.

The specimen sequenced was blood. The rearrangement uses TRBV12-3 or TRBV12-4 and TRBJ2-7; weak D call: TRBD1 (6 bases). The receptor comes from a man between 18 and 35 years old with Graves' hyperthyroidism. CDR3 coding DNA: TGTGCCAGCAGTTTCGCATACAGGGTCCACGAGCAGTACTTC. Its translation is CASSFAYRVHEQYF.